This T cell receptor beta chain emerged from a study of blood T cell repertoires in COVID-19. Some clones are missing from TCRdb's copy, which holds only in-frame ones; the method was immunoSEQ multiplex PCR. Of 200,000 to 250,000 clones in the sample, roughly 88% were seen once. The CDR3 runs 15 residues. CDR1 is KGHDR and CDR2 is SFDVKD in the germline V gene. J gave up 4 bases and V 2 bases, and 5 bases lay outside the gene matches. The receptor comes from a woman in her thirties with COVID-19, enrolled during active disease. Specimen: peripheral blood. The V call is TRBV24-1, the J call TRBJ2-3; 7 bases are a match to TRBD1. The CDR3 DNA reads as TGTGCCACCAGTGATTCACAGGGGAGAGCAGATACGCAGTATTTT. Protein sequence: CATSDSQGRADTQYF.